Each of the 5 T cell receptor beta chains below was sequenced from the same sample in a study of STAT3 mutations in large granular lymphocyte leukemia. No antigen has been identified for these receptors. Here immunoSEQ multiplex PCR was the method, and the copy in TCRdb shows in-frame clones only, minus some. The top ten clones hold approximately 6% of a sample with approximately 22,000 clones, about 94% of them seen once. Study conclusions and caveats: At least one immunodominant TCR beta clonotype appeared in every T-cell large granular lymphocyte leukemia patient.

The sequenced sample was peripheral blood mononuclear cells. Receptors originate from a man aged 35-49 years with T-cell large granular lymphocyte leukemia. Some clones in this sample may be carry-over from other donors' samples.

The chain combines TRBV15 with TRBJ1-1; a weak D match, TRBD1 (6 bases). Germline V gives CDR1 LNHNV, CDR2 YYDKDF (reference sequence). This CDR3 has 15 residues. V was shortened by 0 bases and J by 4 bases, with 12 bases between the two germline ends. DNA for the CDR3: TGTGCCACCAGCAGAGATCGAGGGGGGGGCACTGAAGCTTTCTTT. This encodes CATSRDRGGGTEAFF.

The chain recombines TRBV7-6 with TRBJ1-1; D gene uncertain. Trimming pared 1 base from V and 7 bases from J, leaving 10 bases between. Germline V gene sequence: CDR1 SGHVS, CDR2 FNYEAQ. The CDR3 loop spans 13 amino acids. CDR3 DNA sequence: TGTGCCAGCAGCTTAGGCACAGCGGGTGAAGCTTTCTTT. Translating gives CASSLGTAGEAFF.

The chain links TRBV2 to TRBJ2-5; tentative D call: TRBD2 (5 bases). The germline V gene encodes CDR1 SNHLY and CDR2 FYNNEI. V was clipped by 1 base and J by 8 bases, with 8 bases between them. The CDR3 sequence is 12 residues long. The CDR3 DNA sequence: TGTGCCAGCAGTGAAGAGACTACAACCCAGTACTTC. Its protein is CASSEETTTQYF.

V usage is TRBV7-2 and J usage is TRBJ2-7; D is undetermined. Germline loops: CDR1 SGHTA, CDR2 FQGNSA. V was trimmed by 0 bases and J by 2 bases, leaving 8 bases between them. The CDR3 spans 14 residues. This chain's CDR3 is CASSLAGNTYEQYF. The DNA for the CDR3 is TGTGCCAGCAGCTTAGCGGGGAACACCTACGAGCAGTACTTC. The variable domain in full, with the rest retrieved from reference TRBV7-2 and TRBJ2-7, is GAGVSQSPSNKVTEKGKDVELRCDPISGHTALYWYRQSLGQGLEFLIYFQGNSAPDKSGLPSDRFSAERTGGSVSTLTIQRTQQEDSAVYLCASSLAGNTYEQYFGPGTRLTVT.

A few counts support this clone. The chain recombines TRBV2 with TRBJ1-2, with 8 bases identical to TRBD1. After removal of 5 bases from V and 8 bases from J, the junction contained 4 bases not matched to a gene. The CDR3 contains 12 residues. CDR1 SNHLY and CDR2 FYNNEI come from the germline V gene. This chain's CDR3 is CASSTGGVGYTF. CDR3 in DNA: TGTGCCAGCAGTACAGGGGGTGTCGGCTACACCTTC.